The rows below give T cell receptor beta chains drawn from one sample of a study of Ad26.COV2.S vaccination and SARS-CoV-2 variants. The assay was immunoSEQ multiplex PCR, and TCRdb's table has in-frame clones only and misses some. The sample records 510,000 or so clones, around nine tenths being singletons. The sequenced sample was peripheral blood, obtained in a trial of Ad26.COV2.S vaccine versus placebo. The origin of the receptors is a person between 18 and 65 years old who received the Ad26.COV2.S COVID-19 vaccine or a placebo. Both conserved end residues are part of each CDR3. A D gene is named only where the DNA matches it firmly. Not every row has a clone size; where given, it reads once, few, many or a size class.

CDR3nt | CDR3aa | d_gene | j_gene | v_gene | abundance
TGTGCCAGCAGCTCAGGAGGATATGCTCAGCCCCAGCATTTT | CASSSGGYAQPQHF | - | TRBJ1-5 | TRBV7-8 | -
TGTGCCAGCAGCCGGGGTGCGGCCACTGAAGCTTTCTTT | CASSRGAATEAFF | - | TRBJ1-1 | TRBV7-2 | -
TGCGCCATCCCCCTCAGAATACCTGGAAACACCATATATTTT | CAIPLRIPGNTIYF | - | TRBJ1-3 | TRBV5-1 | -
TGTGCCAGCTCAGAACTAACCGGGTCACCGGCCGGGGGCTACACCTTC | CASSELTGSPAGGYTF | - | TRBJ1-2 | TRBV18 | -
TGTGCCAGCACCCCTCTGGCGTCCAATCAGCCCCAGCATTTT | CASTPLASNQPQHF | - | TRBJ1-5 | TRBV6-5 | -
TGTGCCAGCAGCCAAGACCACTACGAGCAGTACTTC | CASSQDHYEQYF | - | TRBJ2-7 | TRBV3-1/TRBV3-2 | -
TGTGCCAGCAGCTCACCTGCTGCAGGGCTAGCTAACTATGGCTACACCTTC | CASSSPAAGLANYGYTF | - | TRBJ1-2 | TRBV7-9 | -
TGTGCCAGCAGTGCAAGGTCAGGCTCAGATACGCAGTATTTT | CASSARSGSDTQYF | - | TRBJ2-3 | TRBV6-4 | -
TGTGCCAGTAGTAGGGGGGGGACACCCCTCCACTTT | CASSRGGTPLHF | - | TRBJ1-6 | TRBV19 | -
TGTGCCAGCAGCGAGATCCCGACAGGGAATAATTCACCCCTCCACTTT | CASSEIPTGNNSPLHF | TRBD1 | TRBJ1-6 | TRBV9 | -
TGTGCCAGACACCACAGGGATGGGCCACCCCCAAACACTGAAGCTTTCTTT | CARHHRDGPPPNTEAFF | - | TRBJ1-1 | TRBV7-2 | -
TGCGCCAGCAGCTTGCTCCAGGGAAGCGATGGCTACACCTTC | CASSLLQGSDGYTF | - | TRBJ1-2 | TRBV5-1 | few
TGTGCCACCAGGGCGCTGGTGGGACAGCATTATGGCTACACCTTC | CATRALVGQHYGYTF | TRBD1 | TRBJ1-2 | TRBV19 | -
TGTGCCAGCAGTGAATTGGGGGGGGACGAAAAACTGTTTTTT | CASSELGGDEKLFF | - | TRBJ1-4 | TRBV2 | -
TGTGCCAGCACGCCGTCGGGGGTAAGAAGCGAGCAGTACTTC | CASTPSGVRSEQYF | - | TRBJ2-7 | TRBV6-5 | -
TGTGCCAGCAGCTTAGTAAGGAGGGGACCCACTGAAGCTTTCTTT | CASSLVRRGPTEAFF | - | TRBJ1-1 | TRBV13 | -
TGTGCCAGCAGCGCAGCGGACGTTTGGCGAGAGACCCAGTACTTC | CASSAADVWRETQYF | - | TRBJ2-5 | TRBV9 | -
TGTGCCAGCAGCTTAGCGGGAGGGAGGAATGAGCAGTTCTTC | CASSLAGGRNEQFF | TRBD2 | TRBJ2-1 | TRBV3-1/TRBV3-2 | -
TGTGCCAGCAGCTTAGAGGTAGCGGGCCCCTACAATGAGCAGTTCTTC | CASSLEVAGPYNEQFF | TRBD2 | TRBJ2-1 | TRBV7-2 | -
TGTGCCAGCAGTACGGGAGTAACTCGAGAGACCCAGTACTTC | CASSTGVTRETQYF | - | TRBJ2-5 | TRBV7-2 | -
TGTGCCAGCAGTGGGCTGTCTGTAGGCCAAGAGACCCAGTACTTC | CASSGLSVGQETQYF | - | TRBJ2-5 | TRBV28 | -
TGTGCCAGCAGCCACCCCGGGACAGGGAGGACCTACGAGCAGTACTTC | CASSHPGTGRTYEQYF | TRBD1 | TRBJ2-7 | TRBV2 | -
TGTGCCAGCGGCCGGGGGGTCTTAGCGAGCGTCTACAATGAGCAGTTCTTC | CASGRGVLASVYNEQFF | TRBD2 | TRBJ2-1 | TRBV9 | once
TGTGCCAGCAGCTTAGCAAACAGGGAGCAGTTCTTC | CASSLANREQFF | - | TRBJ2-1 | TRBV7-2 | -
TGCGCCAGCAGCCAGAGCGGGAGTCGGGCCGGGGAGCTGTTTTTT | CASSQSGSRAGELFF | TRBD2 | TRBJ2-2 | TRBV4-3 | -
TGTGCCAGCAGCTTAACTAGCGGGAGCCTCCTTGGGGAGCTGTTTTTT | CASSLTSGSLLGELFF | TRBD2 | TRBJ2-2 | TRBV11-2 | -
TGTGGCTACAGGGTGGGGTCCTACAATGAGCAGTTCTTC | CGYRVGSYNEQFF | - | TRBJ2-1 | TRBV30 | -
TGTGCCACCAGTGGAGGCGGTGCATTAGAGCAGTTCTTC | CATSGGGALEQFF | - | TRBJ2-1 | TRBV24-1 | -
TGCGCCAGCAGCTTTTACAGGGGAAACAATGAGCAGTTCTTC | CASSFYRGNNEQFF | TRBD1 | TRBJ2-1 | TRBV5-1 | -
TGTGCCAGCACTTGGGGGAACAATGAAAAACTGTTTTTT | CASTWGNNEKLFF | - | TRBJ1-4 | TRBV5-6 | -
TGCGCCAGCAGCCGTGACGGTAGCTCCTACAATGAGCAGTTCTTC | CASSRDGSSYNEQFF | - | TRBJ2-1 | TRBV5-1 | -
TGTGCCACCAGGGGGGCGGGAGTCGCCTACAATGAGCAGTTCTTC | CATRGAGVAYNEQFF | - | TRBJ2-1 | TRBV10-3 | -
TGTGCCATCCTGGACAGGAGAGCCTACGAGCAGTACTTC | CAILDRRAYEQYF | TRBD1 | TRBJ2-7 | TRBV10-3 | -
TGTGCCAGCAGCCCCGGACAAAACTATGGCTACACCTTC | CASSPGQNYGYTF | - | TRBJ1-2 | TRBV28 | -
TGTGCCAGCAGCTTGCTGGGGGGCAATCAGCCCCAGCATTTT | CASSLLGGNQPQHF | - | TRBJ1-5 | TRBV7-2 | -
TGTGCCAGCAGTTCAGGGGGTGAAGCTTTCTTT | CASSSGGEAFF | TRBD1 | TRBJ1-1 | TRBV6-2/TRBV6-3 | -
TGTGCCAGCAGTTACTTGGGGACTGGGGCCAACGTCCTGACTTTC | CASSYLGTGANVLTF | - | TRBJ2-6 | TRBV6-5 | -
TGTGCCAGCAGTCCTACGTGGGGACGGACTGAAGCTTTCTTT | CASSPTWGRTEAFF | - | TRBJ1-1 | TRBV6-5 | -
TGTGCCAGCAGTGGAAATCACTATGGCTACACCTTC | CASSGNHYGYTF | - | TRBJ1-2 | TRBV27 | once
TGTGCCAGCAGTTTACATTTCAATCAGCCCCAGCATTTT | CASSLHFNQPQHF | - | TRBJ1-5 | TRBV27 | -
TGTGCCAGCAGCGCACCCCAGTCGGAGCGGGAGGCCAGGTCCTACAATGAGCAGTTCTTC | CASSAPQSEREARSYNEQFF | TRBD2 | TRBJ2-1 | TRBV9 | -
TGTGCCAGCAGCCCCATTACGGGTGTTGGGTCACCCCTCCACTTT | CASSPITGVGSPLHF | - | TRBJ1-6 | TRBV7-6 | -
TGTGCCAGCAGTTACAGGGCCAGCGGGACAGATACGCAGTATTTT | CASSYRASGTDTQYF | - | TRBJ2-3 | TRBV9 | -
TGCGCCTGCAGAGGTAGCGGGAGGGGTGAGACCCAGTACTTC | CACRGSGRGETQYF | TRBD2 | TRBJ2-5 | TRBV5-1 | -
TGTGCCAGCAGTTCACAGGGGCCCCTTCGATTT | CASSSQGPLRF | TRBD1 | TRBJ1-1 | TRBV6-5 | once
TGTGCCAGCAGCACCCGGACAGGGGGGAGGCGGCTCGAGGGTACGCAGTATTTT | CASSTRTGGRRLEGTQYF | TRBD1 | TRBJ2-3 | TRBV7-2 | -
TGTGCCAGCAGCTTTTTAGCGGGACCCAATGAGCAGTTCTTC | CASSFLAGPNEQFF | TRBD2 | TRBJ2-1 | TRBV7-2 | -
TGTGCCTGGAGCGCAGGGCGGGATGAAAAACTGTTTTTT | CAWSAGRDEKLFF | - | TRBJ1-4 | TRBV30 | once